The sequence of this TCR beta chain was determined in a study of blood T cell repertoires in COVID-19. Profiled with immunoSEQ multiplex PCR; TCRdb holds only in-frame clones, not every one. The sample includes approximately 250,000 clones, approximately 90% of them seen just once. CDR1 SEHNR and CDR2 FQNEAQ come from the germline V gene (reference sequence). With V trimmed by 5 bases and J by 4 bases, 3 bases remained unmatched. CDR3 length equals 15 residues. Sequencing was done on a sample of PBMCs or T cells enriched from blood (not recorded which). The V and J genes are TRBV7-9 and TRBJ2-3; 13 bases line up with TRBD2. This receptor was taken from a middle-aged man who had been exposed to COVID-19. This chain's CDR3 is CASSRTSGSADTQYF. CDR3 nucleotides: TGTGCCAGCAGCCGGACTAGCGGGAGTGCAGATACGCAGTATTTT.